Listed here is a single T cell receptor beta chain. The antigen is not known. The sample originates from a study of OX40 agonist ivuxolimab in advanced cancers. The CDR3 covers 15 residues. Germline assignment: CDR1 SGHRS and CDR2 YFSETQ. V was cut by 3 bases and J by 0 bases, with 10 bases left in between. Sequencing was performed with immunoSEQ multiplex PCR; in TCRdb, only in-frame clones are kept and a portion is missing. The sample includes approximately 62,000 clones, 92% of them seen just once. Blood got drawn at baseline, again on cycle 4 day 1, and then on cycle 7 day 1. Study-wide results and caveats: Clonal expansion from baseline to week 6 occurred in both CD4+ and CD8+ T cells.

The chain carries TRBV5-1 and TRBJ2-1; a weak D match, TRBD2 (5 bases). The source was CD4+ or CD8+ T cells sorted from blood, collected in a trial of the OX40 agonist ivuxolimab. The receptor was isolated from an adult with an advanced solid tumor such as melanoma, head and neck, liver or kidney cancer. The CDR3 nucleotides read TGCGCCAGCAGCTACGCAGGAGGCTCCTACAATGAGCAGTTCTTC. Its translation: CASSYAGGSYNEQFF.